This TCR beta chain was captured in a study of Graves' ophthalmopathy and Graves' hyperthyroidism. The sample holds many counts of this clonotype. Trimming took 3 bases from V and 6 from J; bases not matched to a gene: 11. The CDR3 loop spans 15 amino acids. From germline, CDR1 is DFQATT and CDR2 SNEGSKA (reference sequence). The authors amplified TCR beta CDR3 regions, and they did so from RNA transcripts for repertoire sequencing. First-round RT-PCR employed HTBI primers, with a second-round multiplex PCR after it. Each CDR3 protein gets one entry after TCRdb re-called the multiplex PCR reads with MiXCR. The repertoire consists of more than 300,000 distinct CDR3 sequences, with roughly 15% occurring once and the leading ten covering roughly 2.3%.

The receptor was derived from an adult woman with stable Graves' hyperthyroidism. The sample comprised peripheral blood. The chain is built from TRBV20-1 and TRBJ2-7; TRBD2 agrees at 10 bases. The CDR3 protein is CSASARAGGPIEQYF. The DNA for the CDR3 is TGCAGTGCTAGTGCCAGAGCGGGAGGGCCCATCGAGCAGTACTTC.